A selection of T cell receptor beta chains follows, all from one sample in a study of T cell clones after liver transplantation. TCRdb's copy holds only in-frame clones and misses some; the assay was immunoSEQ multiplex PCR. Of roughly 97,000 clones detected, around four fifths appear once; the ten largest clones hold over 0.75%. This specimen was CD4+ T cells from blood, taken before liver transplant. The source of these receptors is a human donor who received a liver transplant. Both conserved end residues are part of each CDR3. Each record gives: clone size, V gene, J gene, D gene, CDR3 DNA, CDR3 protein. A D gene is named only where the DNA matches it firmly. Rows may omit the clone size; those that give it use once, few, many or a size class.

>.|TRBV7-8|TRBJ2-2|.
TGTGCCAGCAGCCCAAGACCGCTACCCACCGGGGAGCTGTTTTTT
CASSPRPLPTGELFF
>few|TRBV19|TRBJ2-1|TRBD2
TGTGCCAGTAGTACTCAAAAAAGCGGGGGGTACAGTAATGAGCAGTTCTTC
CASSTQKSGGYSNEQFF
>.|TRBV27|TRBJ2-2|.
TGTGCCAGCAGTTTGGGCAGGACGAACACCGGGGAGCTGTTTTTT
CASSLGRTNTGELFF
>.|TRBV29-1|TRBJ2-7|TRBD1
TGCAGCGGCCGGGACAGGGGGTACGAGCAGTACTTC
CSGRDRGYEQYF
>.|TRBV28|TRBJ2-7|TRBD2
TGTGCCAGCAGTCCGACTAGCGGGAGCTTCTACGAGCAGTACTTC
CASSPTSGSFYEQYF
>.|TRBV7-3|TRBJ1-2|.
TGTGCCAGCAGCTTCGACGGAACTTATGGCTACACCTTC
CASSFDGTYGYTF
>.|TRBV28|TRBJ1-2|TRBD1
TGTGCCAGCAGTTTAGGCGGGACAGGGATCTATGGCTACACCTTC
CASSLGGTGIYGYTF
>.|TRBV11-2|TRBJ2-2|TRBD2
TGTGCCAGCACAACCACTCGAGGAATACTAGCGACCGGGGAGCTGTTTTTT
CASTTTRGILATGELFF
>.|TRBV9|TRBJ2-6|TRBD2
TGTGCCAGCAGCGCAGCGGGGCCCGGGGCCAACGTCCTGACTTTC
CASSAAGPGANVLTF
>.|TRBV19|TRBJ2-5|TRBD2
TGTGCCAGTAGTATCGGACTAGCGGGGGGCCAGAAGACCCAGTACTTC
CASSIGLAGGQKTQYF
>.|TRBV6-5|TRBJ1-1|.
TGTGCCAGCAGTTACCGCGCCGGGAACACTGAAGCTTTCTTT
CASSYRAGNTEAFF
>.|TRBV11-2|TRBJ2-5|.
TGTGCCAGCAGCTTAGATCGAACAGGTTGGGAAGAGACCCAGTACTTC
CASSLDRTGWEETQYF
>.|TRBV5-1|TRBJ2-7|.
TGCGCCAGCAGCTTAGGGGGGGTCAATTCCTACGAGCAGTACTTC
CASSLGGVNSYEQYF
>.|TRBV4-1|TRBJ1-4|.
TGCGCCAGCTGGGGAAGCGAGAGTGAAAAACTGTTTTTT
CASWGSESEKLFF
>.|TRBV6-5|TRBJ2-5|.
TGTGCCAGCAGTTACTCAGGGCGGCAAGAGACCCAGTACTTC
CASSYSGRQETQYF
>.|TRBV29-1|TRBJ1-5|TRBD1
TGCAGCGTTGAGGTCAGGGGGAAAGGGTCTAGCAATCAGCCCCAGCATTTT
CSVEVRGKGSSNQPQHF
>.|TRBV11-2|TRBJ2-1|TRBD2
TGTGCCAGCAGCTTAGACCGACTAGCGGGGACTACAATTGAGCAGTTCTTC
CASSLDRLAGTTIEQFF
>.|TRBV18|TRBJ2-5|.
TGTGCCAGCTCACCAATCCTCGGGCGAGAGACCCAGTACTTC
CASSPILGRETQYF
>once|TRBV7-2|TRBJ2-1|.
TGTGCCAGCAGCGATCCGATATTGACTAGACAGTTCTTC
CASSDPILTRQFF
>.|TRBV5-1|TRBJ2-1|TRBD2
TGCGCCAGCCAGCGGCGGGGGGATTACAATGAGCAGTTCTTC
CASQRRGDYNEQFF
>.|TRBV7-9|TRBJ1-2|.
TGTGCCAGCAGCGCGACTTGGACATACACCTTC
CASSATWTYTF
>.|TRBV5-1|TRBJ2-3|.
TGCGCCAGCAGCTTTGGGGGCGGTCCCCCAGATACGCAGTATTTT
CASSFGGGPPDTQYF
>.|TRBV7-2|TRBJ1-2|TRBD1
TGTGCCAGCAGCTTAGTTGCCCTCGGGACAGACGGCTACACCTTC
CASSLVALGTDGYTF
>.|TRBV9|TRBJ2-7|TRBD2
TGTGCCAGCAGCCCGTCTCTCCTTGGGTGGACTAGCGGGAGACCGAGCGAGCAGTACTTC
CASSPSLLGWTSGRPSEQYF
>.|TRBV2|TRBJ2-7|.
TGTGCCAGCAGCGGTGGAGTGCCCTACGAGCAGTACTTC
CASSGGVPYEQYF
>.|TRBV7-2|TRBJ1-2|.
TGTGCCAGCAGCCCCACGGGTGGACAGTTCTATGGCTACACCTTC
CASSPTGGQFYGYTF
>.|TRBV10-3|TRBJ1-4|TRBD1
TGTGCCATCAGTGCGGGGACAGGGTATGAAAAACTGTTTTTT
CAISAGTGYEKLFF
>.|TRBV27|TRBJ1-2|TRBD1
TGTGCCAGCAGTCGAGCCGGGACAGGGGTTTCCTATGGCTACACCTTC
CASSRAGTGVSYGYTF
>.|TRBV5-1|TRBJ2-3|.
TGCGCCAGCAGCTTGGGGTTGGGGACTGTTGCTGGGGATACGCAGTATTTT
CASSLGLGTVAGDTQYF
>.|TRBV30|TRBJ1-5|.
TGTGCCTGGAGTAGGGGGGCTTTTAGCAATCAGCCCCAGCATTTT
CAWSRGAFSNQPQHF
>few|TRBV2|TRBJ2-3|.
TGTGCCAGCAGGAGGGAGACAGATACGCAGTATTTT
CASRRETDTQYF
>.|TRBV9|TRBJ2-5|TRBD2
TGTGCCAGCAGCGCTACCCCGGGCGGGGGAATCCGGCAAGAGACCCAGTACTTC
CASSATPGGGIRQETQYF
>once|TRBV10-3|TRBJ2-3|.
TGTGCCATCAGTGAGTCCGGGCCACCGCTCACAGATACGCAGTATTTT
CAISESGPPLTDTQYF
>.|TRBV30|TRBJ2-7|.
TGTGCCTGGAGTGCGGACACGTACTACGAGCAGTACTTC
CAWSADTYYEQYF
>.|TRBV28|TRBJ2-1|TRBD2
TGTGCCAGCAGTTTTCGAGGAGCGGGAGGGGGGTTCTCCAATGAGCAGTTCTTC
CASSFRGAGGGFSNEQFF
>.|TRBV6-6|TRBJ2-3|TRBD2
TGTGCCAGCAGCTCAAGAGCTAGCGGAAGCACAGATACGCAGTATTTT
CASSSRASGSTDTQYF
>.|TRBV18|TRBJ1-5|TRBD1
TGTGCCAGCTCACGGCCGGGACAGGGTTCTTCTCAGCCCCAGCATTTT
CASSRPGQGSSQPQHF
>.|TRBV15|TRBJ2-1|.
TGTGCCACCAGCAGAGATCCAATGGGAGGATTCGACAATGAGCAGTTCTTC
CATSRDPMGGFDNEQFF
>.|TRBV7-2|TRBJ2-1|TRBD2
TGTGCCAGCAGCTTGACTAGCGGGGGGGCGGATGAGCAGTTCTTC
CASSLTSGGADEQFF
>few|TRBV2|TRBJ2-1|TRBD2
TGTGCCAGCTTTCGGGAGCGGGGGGTGGGGAATGAGCAGTTCTTC
CASFRERGVGNEQFF
>.|TRBV7-3|TRBJ2-1|.
TGTGCCAGCAGCTTAACATGGCAAAGATCCTACAATGAGCAGTTCTTC
CASSLTWQRSYNEQFF
>.|TRBV29-1|TRBJ2-2|.
TGCAGCGTCCAGGGTACGAACACCGGGGAGCTGTTTTTT
CSVQGTNTGELFF
>many|TRBV4-1|TRBJ1-5|.
TGCGCCAGCAGCACGGACAGAGCAGGCAATCAGCCCCAGCATTTT
CASSTDRAGNQPQHF
>.|TRBV19|TRBJ1-4|.
TGTGCCAGTAGAGGTAATGAAAAACTGTTTTTT
CASRGNEKLFF
>.|TRBV6-1|TRBJ1-1|.
TGTGCCGTTCAATTAAAAGGTGGTACTGAAGCTTTCTTT
CAVQLKGGTEAFF
>.|TRBV5-1|TRBJ2-5|.
TGCGCCAGCAGCCCGATGACTCATTCCACCCCAGGGACCCAGTACTTC
CASSPMTHSTPGTQYF
>.|TRBV6-1|TRBJ1-1|.
TGTGCCAGCAGCTACCTGGGGGTAGGTTATACTGAAGCTTTCTTT
CASSYLGVGYTEAFF
>.|TRBV4-3|TRBJ2-1|.
TGCGCCAGCAGCCAAGCTCTCAGGGGCTCCTACAATGAGCAGTTCTTC
CASSQALRGSYNEQFF
>once|TRBV7-2|TRBJ1-1|TRBD1
TGTGCCAGCAGCCCAGGGGGCCGGGTGGCAGCTTTCTTT
CASSPGGRVAAFF